The following is a T cell receptor beta chain sequence with its context. As processed by the authors: Estimation of nucleated cell counts relied on the amplification of reference gene primers. Repertoires were generated with immunoSEQ multiplex PCR, while TCRdb's copy carries only in-frame clones and drops some. V and J calls and clone size are as listed in that table; D and trimming were resolved from the DNA. Seen here are tens of thousands of clones, about 80% observed once, and the top ten hold 9.5% to 15%. This record belongs to a study of blood T cell repertoires in COVID-19. The overall study: Material from acute and convalescent COVID-19 was sourced from the United States, Italy and Spain. Sample material is recorded as cDNA or gDNA derived from T cells, B-cell-depleted T cells, or PBMCs.

Germline CDR1 and CDR2: SGHVS and FQNEAQ. Trimming shortened V by 1 base and J by 0 bases, and 7 bases separated the two germline ends. The CDR3 extends over 15 amino acids. Material for sequencing was peripheral blood. This TCR came from a human donor in a cohort sampled during active COVID-19. V is TRBV7-8 and J is TRBJ1-3; D not resolved. In DNA, the CDR3 is TGTGCCAGCAGCTTAGGCGGCAACTCTGGAAACACCATATATTTT. Its translation is CASSLGGNSGNTIYF.